This entry lists 15 T cell receptor beta chains sequenced from one sample in a study of tumor-infiltrating lymphocytes in localized non-small cell lung cancer. Repertoires were generated with immunoSEQ multiplex PCR, while TCRdb's copy carries only in-frame clones and drops some. The data contain about 24,000 clones, around 64% of them singletons. Sequenced sample: lung tumor tissue. These receptors all stem from a human donor with non-small cell lung cancer.

This clone has a handful of counts. The chain employs TRBV19 and TRBJ1-1; D remains unclear. This CDR3 is built from 14 residues. Germline CDR1 is LNHDA and CDR2 is SQIVND (reference sequence). Trimming took off 3 bases at V and 2 bases at J, with 10 bases between the two ends. The CDR3 is CASSIGFGNTEAFF. For the CDR3, the DNA is TGTGCCAGTAGTATCGGTTTTGGAAACACTGAAGCTTTCTTT.

The J gene is TRBJ2-7, the V gene TRBV7-2, with TRBD2 identical over 9 bases. Germline trimming cut 1 base from V and 2 bases from J; bases unmatched to any gene: 9. Germline V lookup: CDR1 SGHTA, CDR2 FQGNSA. The CDR3 loop spans 17 amino acids. The CDR3, as DNA: TGTGCCAGCAGCTTAGATTTTGCGGGAGGGGCGCCCTACGAGCAGTACTTC. Residues: CASSLDFAGGAPYEQYF.

This clone came up once. The CDR3 reads CASSSPGPGFAAQHF. As DNA, the CDR3 is TGCGCCAGCAGCTCCCCCGGGCCCGGATTCGCGGCCCAGCATTTT. The V call is TRBV5-1, the J call TRBJ1-5, with D unresolved. V dropped 3 bases and J dropped 11 bases, with 21 bases sitting between them. In germline, CDR1 is SGHRS, CDR2 YFSETQ. The CDR3 consists of 15 residues.

This clone showed up just a few times. This rearrangement joins TRBV7-9 to TRBJ1-5; possibly TRBD1 for D (5 bases). Trimming took 5 bases from V and 5 from J, leaving 13 bases between them. Germline V lookup: CDR1 SEHNR, CDR2 FQNEAQ (reference sequence). This CDR3 is built from 14 residues. Here the CDR3 reads CASSPDSKYQPQHF. CDR3 nucleotides: TGTGCCAGCAGCCCAGACAGCAAGTATCAGCCCCAGCATTTT. Supplemented by reference TRBV7-9 and TRBJ1-5, the full variable domain reads DTGVSQNPRHKITKRGQNVTFRCDPISEHNRLYWYRQTLGQGPEFLTYFQNEAQLEKSRLLSDRFSAERPKGSFSTLEIQRTEQGDSAMYLCASSPDSKYQPQHFGDGTRLSIL.

By its share, this clone is medium-sized. The rearrangement joins TRBV10-3 to TRBJ1-1, with TRBD1 as a possible D gene (5 bases). This CDR3 comprises 13 residues. Germline assignment: CDR1 ENHRY and CDR2 SYGVKD. V was trimmed by 5 bases and J by 5 bases, leaving 12 bases between them. CDR3 sequence: CAISRGTVTEAFF. DNA of the CDR3: TGTGCCATCAGTCGGGGGACGGTTACTGAAGCTTTCTTT.

The chain is built from TRBV29-1 and TRBJ1-2; D remains unclear. This CDR3 contains 12 residues. Germline loops: CDR1 SQVTM, CDR2 ANQGSEA. Trimming stripped 6 bases from V and 6 bases from J, with 14 bases between. CDR3 DNA sequence: TGCAGCGTCCAGGACCATAGCAATGGCTACACCTTC. As protein: CSVQDHSNGYTF.

This clone was detected a few times. The chain has TRBV9 and TRBJ1-2; D might be TRBD1 (5 bases). Germline CDR1 is SGDLS and CDR2 is YYNGEE. The CDR3 runs to 15 residues. Trimming took 3 bases from V and 2 from J, leaving 14 bases between them. The CDR3 DNA reads as TGTGCCAGCAGCGCAGAGGGGAGGAAGAACTATGGCTACACCTTC. Protein sequence: CASSAEGRKNYGYTF.

This chain joins TRBV11-1 and TRBJ2-1; D uncertain. The germline V gene has CDR1 SGHAT and CDR2 FQDESV (reference sequence). Trimming removed 5 bases from V and 5 bases from J, with 16 bases in between. This CDR3 comprises 15 residues. The CDR3 sequence: CASSMLTLYNNEQFF. CDR3 sequence (DNA): TGTGCCAGCAGCATGCTAACGCTGTACAACAATGAGCAGTTCTTC.

This clone was detected a few times. The genes are TRBV29-1 and TRBJ2-1; tentatively, D is TRBD1 (6 bases). In germline, CDR1 is SQVTM, CDR2 ANQGSEA. The CDR3 totals 15 residues. Trimming removed 7 bases from V and 10 bases from J, with 26 bases in between. The CDR3 sequence: CSGNIGQRDSVEQFF. CDR3 coding DNA: TGCAGCGGTAATATAGGACAGAGGGATTCGGTCGAGCAGTTCTTC.

This chain joins TRBV2 and TRBJ2-3; the D gene is possibly TRBD2 (5 bases). The CDR3 covers 14 residues. CDR1 and CDR2 (germline): SNHLY, FYNNEI. V gave up 2 bases and J gave up 6 bases, with 12 bases separating them. The CDR3 loop is CASSEIRGADTQYF. DNA of the CDR3: TGTGCCAGCAGTGAAATTCGGGGAGCGGATACGCAGTATTTT.

V and J are TRBV2 and TRBJ2-1, with D possibly matching TRBD2 (5 bases). Per germline, CDR1 SNHLY and CDR2 FYNNEI. CDR3 length: 15 residues. V lost 6 bases and J lost 2, with 14 bases in between. The CDR3, as DNA: TGTGCCAGCAGCACTGGGATACTAGCCTACAATGAGCAGTTCTTC. It encodes CASSTGILAYNEQFF.

This chain links TRBV6-5 with TRBJ2-1; 11 nucleotides align to TRBD1. Germline V lookup: CDR1 MNHEY, CDR2 SVGAGI. The CDR3 sequence is 14 residues long. Trimming cost V 8 bases and J 9 bases; bases outside gene matches: 9. The CDR3 coding sequence is TGTGCCAGCCGAGTGGGACAGGGGGTGGCTGAGCAGTTCTTC. This gives the protein CASRVGQGVAEQFF.

This clone was seen more than once but under ten times. This sequence joins TRBV5-1 and TRBJ1-3; D possibly corresponds to TRBD1 (6 bases). Germline V gene lookup returns CDR1 SGHRS and CDR2 YFSETQ. CDR3 size: 15 residues. V was shortened by 0 bases and J by 4 bases, with 11 bases between the two germline ends. The CDR3 reads CASSLGQGRGNTIYF. The CDR3 DNA follows: TGCGCCAGCAGCTTGGGTCAGGGGCGAGGAAACACCATATATTTT.

The J gene is TRBJ1-1, the V gene TRBV5-1; D uncertain. V dropped 7 bases and J dropped 0 bases, with 13 bases sitting between them. Germline V gene sequence: CDR1 SGHRS, CDR2 YFSETQ. The CDR3 consists of 14 residues. The CDR3 loop reads CASSEDGVNTEAFF. CDR3 bases: TGCGCCAGCTCAGAGGATGGCGTGAACACTGAAGCTTTCTTT. The full variable domain, its missing parts supplied by reference TRBV5-1 and TRBJ1-1, is KAGVTQTPRYLIKTRGQQVTLSCSPISGHRSVSWYQQTPGQGLQFLFEYFSETQRNKGNFPGRFSGRQFSNSRSEMNVSTLELGDSALYLCASSEDGVNTEAFFGQGTRLTVV.

This clone has just one count. The V call is TRBV5-1, the J call TRBJ2-1, with 10 bases fitting TRBD2. The CDR3 loop spans 15 amino acids. The germline V gene has CDR1 SGHRS and CDR2 YFSETQ. Germline trimming cut 2 bases from V and 5 bases from J; bases unmatched to any gene: 4. In nucleotides, the CDR3 is TGCGCCAGCAGCTTAAGCGGGAGGGCCCACAATGAGCAGTTCTTC. Translating gives CASSLSGRAHNEQFF.